The 7 T cell receptor beta chains in this list originate from one sample, sequenced in a study of CD8+ T cells in alopecia areata. Sequencing templates came from extracted RNA that was reverse transcribed into cDNA. Repertoires were generated with immunoSEQ multiplex PCR, while TCRdb's copy carries only in-frame clones and drops some. This table has about 140,000 clones, about 51% appearing once. The sequencing here drew on CD4+ T cells sorted from blood, taken at week 0. These receptors were taken from a human donor with alopecia areata.

The chain is built from TRBV29-1 and TRBJ2-7, with D possibly being TRBD1 or TRBD2 (5 bases each). Germline-derived CDR1 and CDR2 are SQVTM and ANQGSEA. The CDR3 length is 13 residues. V was clipped by 4 bases and J by 4 bases, with 14 bases between them. CDR3: CSVGGVRGYEQYF. The CDR3 bases are TGCAGCGTTGGCGGAGTGAGGGGTTACGAGCAGTACTTC.

This sequence joins TRBV11-2 and TRBJ2-3, with TRBD2 matching 7 bases. The V gene end was trimmed by 1 base and the J gene end by 6 bases; junction bases not matched to a gene: 13. The CDR3 has 17 amino acids. CDR1 SGHAT and CDR2 FQNNGV come from the germline V gene. This CDR3 reads CASSLASGTISRDTQYF. The CDR3 DNA reads TGTGCCAGCAGCTTAGCCTCCGGGACTATCTCAAGGGATACGCAGTATTTT.

The chain's CDR3 is CSVEGRKNTEAFF. Written as DNA, the CDR3 is TGCAGCGTTGAGGGACGGAAGAACACTGAAGCTTTCTTT. This chain joins TRBV29-1 and TRBJ1-1; weak D call: TRBD1 (5 bases). Trimming cost V 3 bases and J 1 base, with 9 bases left between them. Germline CDR1 is SQVTM and CDR2 is ANQGSEA. The CDR3 loop spans 13 amino acids.

This clone appeared once. This chain uses TRBV9 with TRBJ2-5; 14 bases fit TRBD2. The junction had 3 bases not matched to a gene; V was cut back by 5 bases and J by 3 bases. This CDR3 contains 15 residues. CDR1 and CDR2 (germline): SGDLS, YYNGEE. For the CDR3, the DNA is TGTGCCAGCAGACCGGGACTAGCGGGAGAAGAGACCCAGTACTTC. Amino acid sequence: CASRPGLAGEETQYF. Looking up the rest from reference TRBV9 and TRBJ2-5 gives the full variable domain: DSGVTQTPKHLITATGQRVTLRCSPRSGDLSVYWYQQSLDQGLQFLIQYYNGEERAKGNILERFSAQQFPDLHSELNLSSLELGDSALYFCASRPGLAGEETQYFGPGTRLLVL.

The J gene is TRBJ2-7, the V gene TRBV4-2, with 7 bases lining up with TRBD1. The germline gives CDR1 LGHNA, CDR2 YNFKEQ. J gave up 4 bases and V 4 bases, and 7 bases lay outside the gene matches. CDR3 length equals 14 residues. CDR3 bases: TGTGCCAGCAGCCGGGACAGACGTCAATACGAGCAGTACTTC. This sequence encodes CASSRDRRQYEQYF.

The rearrangement links TRBV30 to TRBJ1-5; weak D call: TRBD1 (5 bases). V lost 2 bases and J 7 bases, leaving 12 bases between the germline ends. The CDR3 contains 13 residues. The germline V gene has CDR1 GTSNPN and CDR2 SVGIG (reference sequence). CDR3 bases: TGTGCCTGGAGTTTGGGGGGTGGGCAGCCCCAGCATTTT. It specifies CAWSLGGGQPQHF.

V usage is TRBV30 and J usage is TRBJ2-3; D unresolved. Germline V gene sequence: CDR1 GTSNPN, CDR2 SVGIG (reference sequence). This CDR3 is 12 amino acids long. Trimming cost V 5 bases and J 3 bases, with 9 bases left between them. The CDR3 region is CAWGPGTDTQYF. The CDR3 nucleotides are TGTGCCTGGGGACCAGGAACAGATACGCAGTATTTT.